This TCR beta chain was found in a study of blood T cell repertoires in COVID-19 (dated by TCRdb to the early 2020s). As for the study more broadly: Collaborator samples came from the United States, Italy and Spain and covered acute and convalescent phases of COVID-19. The prospective study material was composed of cDNA or gDNA derived from T cells, B-cell-depleted T cells, or PBMCs. Deeply sampled blood TCRbeta repertoires from subjects exposed to, actively infected with, or recovered from COVID-19 were included in the dataset. The repertoires were released in a freely available public database meant as a resource for research on the immune response to SARS-CoV-2. The samples were drawn from two sources: the first 160 participants of the ongoing ImmuneRACE study, and 1,000 to 1,500 subjects contributed by 6 global collaborators. Sample metadata almost always included a de-identified subject ID, COVID-19 status, age in years and sex. Where HLA class I and class II types were available, the types were taken from metadata supplied by the sample provider, not from assay-based typing. General conclusions and limits of the study: The amount of clinical and demographic metadata varied by source and participant and was provided uncurated.

This clone showed up just once. The antigen it binds to is not known. Base qualities are missing; no much larger clone stands one base away. TCRbeta CDR3 regions were amplified from genomic DNA by means of the immunoSEQ Assay, a bias-controlled multiplex PCR. Per the original workflow: Nucleated cell counts per sample were estimated from amplification of reference gene primers within the assay. To quantify the absolute abundance of each unique TCRbeta CDR3 rearrangement, sequence reads were collapsed and filtered. For each sample, productive Simpson clonality was calculated as the square root of Simpson's diversity index over productive rearrangements. The table was pulled from immuneACCESS by TCRdb, which kept in-frame rearrangements only. Such tables lose some clones; where checked, under half of the loss comes from unresolved V genes, and the rest has no known cause. V, J and clone size were drawn from that table, and D and trimming were deduced from the DNA. Counted in this sample were a few hundred thousand clones; roughly 86% of them appeared once. The ten largest make up around 2.1% of the sample.

V sheds 6 bases and J sheds 8 bases, leaving 14 bases between their ends. There are 13 amino acids in the CDR3, from cysteine to phenylalanine inclusive. Here the CDR3 DNA is all that survives: 39 bases in frame from base 1. From the germline V gene, CDR1 is SNHLY and CDR2 is FYNNEI. A second Seattle source provided samples from volunteer blood donors who had recovered from COVID-19. Collaborating institutions collected whole blood in K2EDTA tubes following their own protocols. Collaborator samples were shipped for TCRbeta analysis as frozen whole blood, isolated PBMCs, or DNA extracted from either sample type.

The chain is made from TRBV2 and TRBJ2-1; tentative D gene TRBD2, with 5 bases matching. This TCR was sampled from a woman younger than 45 who had recovered from COVID-19. Sequenced: peripheral blood. The bases read TGTGCCAGCAGGATAGTGAGGGCCCATGAGCAGTTCTTC. The resulting protein is CASRIVRAHEQFF.